This record looks at one T cell receptor (beta chain) sequence and its context. Its antigen specificity is not known. Base qualities are missing; no much larger clone stands one base away. The cohort was made up of about 670 healthy bone marrow donors. At the time of sampling, every cohort member was nominally healthy, though immune exposures that went unrecorded were likely present. The donor was CMV seronegative and was included in the group of under 450 seronegative cohort members. Every donor gave a peripheral blood sample, and the peripheral blood mononuclear cells from that sample were used for TCR beta sequencing. Genomic DNA was extracted from the blood cell samples with the Qiagen DNeasy Blood Extraction Kit. The data are from a study of cytomegalovirus exposure and HLA in healthy donors (dated by TCRdb to 2016 to 2017). Regarding the study in general: An earlier analysis of 550 to 700 of the donors reported 250 to 300 Gb of sequence data and 117 million unique TCR beta sequences from about 179 million T cells. Approximately 300 gigabases of sequencing data and 75 million to 85 million unique TCR sequences made up an early release that covered over 550 HLA-typed donors. Of the approximately 370 genotyped donors, less than 85% were placed in the genetic ancestry cluster associated with self-reported Caucasian donors. The study aimed to test whether cataloging public T cell receptors could reveal signatures of past pathogen exposure. The T cell repertoires of several hundred subjects were profiled by immunosequencing and related to cytomegalovirus serostatus. A separate validation cohort of roughly 120 different subjects was used in addition to the roughly 670-subject first cohort. High-throughput TCR immunosequencing, statistical association of individual TCRs with disease status, and machine learning were combined to predict cytomegalovirus infection status. A later analysis re-analyzed previously published TCR beta repertoires from about 600 donors and added high-resolution HLA genotyping to study TCR occurrence patterns. Rather than using new phenotypic data, the later analysis identified candidate immune exposures from TCR beta sequences and from how often those sequences occurred across donors. In an earlier analysis of more than 550 of the donors, high-throughput TCR beta sequencing was used to judge whether each TCR beta V gene segment behaved as functional or pseudogenic. Donor age, sex, ethnicity and CMV serostatus were compiled together with the repertoire data. A later genetic analysis used genome-wide SNP genotypes for about 65% of the roughly 700 donors, treating that subset as a discovery cohort. Every repertoire in the discovery cohort had been generated on one and the same sequencing platform. HLA typing covered class I and class II loci at four-digit resolution. Typing coverage varied by locus: roughly 629-630 donors for A, B, C, DRB1 and DQB1; approximately 500 for DQA1; 606 for DPA1; roughly 470 for DPB1. Because of strong linkage in the cohort, a handful of DR-DQ haplotypes were treated as single units for association and clustering. On average, around 240,000 unique TCR beta nucleotide sequences were sequenced per donor among some 420 genotyped donors of the cohort, with around 19% of those sequences being non-productive. The paper as a whole reports these results and caveats: A group of highly shared sequence variants was considered likely to be a technical artifact of the sequencing pipeline. It was suggested by the authors that the approach could potentially be generalized to other disease states and immunological phenotypes. Because HLA typing was missing for some donors at each locus, association tests included only the typed subset. In vitro tests confirmed that a few of the cytomegalovirus-associated TCR beta chains recognize cytomegalovirus antigens. In a later analysis, TCR association rates were found to vary across HLA loci, with the most associated TCRs seen for DRB1 alleles and the fewest for HLA-C alleles. Broadly in line with IMGT annotations, most TCR beta V segments showed up in productive rearrangements about 87% or about 30% of the time in an earlier analysis of around 550 of the donors. Most CMV-associated TCR beta chains appeared to be HLA-restricted in a later analysis, and the HLA associations seemed to be driven largely by CMV exposure. Because counts were too low, seventeen rarely observed V segments, including chromosome 9 orphons, were left out of the earlier analysis of a few hundred of the donors. A later genetic analysis reported fewer N-insertions in productive TCRs among donors in an Asian-associated ancestry cluster than the roughly 690-donor mean. In both the original and validation cohorts, the classifier was reported to diagnose cytomegalovirus status with high specificity and sensitivity. Strong co-occurrence of HLA alleles, especially DR and DQ, made assigning TCR associations to individual alleles difficult. A later analysis found that HLA-associated TCR beta chains were more clonally expanded and had lower generation probabilities than equally common non-associated chains. Most TCR sequences were seen in very few donors, while some public TCRs were found in many individuals. A total of 150 or so TCR beta chains were listed by the study as associated with cytomegalovirus. Only TCR beta chains were sequenced in this cohort, and the absence of alpha or paired-chain data limited detectable features. An association between a missense DCLRE1C variant and V-gene and J-gene trimming of TCR beta chains was found in a later genetic analysis and replicated in an independent cohort. A later analysis associated about 17,000 TCR beta sequences with specific HLA alleles at a false discovery rate of 0.05. CMV serostatus was the only immune exposure information available for the cohort. Correlated functional status among segregating V segments might be attributable to linkage disequilibrium, but an unknown experimental factor could not be ruled out. According to a later analysis, parvovirus B19, influenza, CMV and Epstein-Barr virus appeared linked to several top co-occurrence clusters. A further reported finding was that TCR beta sequences accurately predicted the HLA-A and HLA-B alleles for most subjects in the first cohort. The presence/absence analyses assumed that sequencing depth was roughly uniform across donors, and that assumption may not be true.

Preparation of the library involved the immunoSEQ multiplex PCR assay. For the multiplex PCR, a mixture combining 60 forward primers for TCR Vbeta segments and 13 reverse primers for TCR Jbeta segments was used. A multiplex PCR assay on genomic DNA amplified the CDR3 region of rearranged TCR beta genes. On the Illumina HiSeq System, the amplified TCR beta libraries were sequenced as 87-base-pair reads. The published analysis was carried out like this. Across the 700 or so repertoires, a later analysis counted 78 million or so unique TCR beta chains, 8.5 million to 12 million of which were shared by at least two donors. A nearest-neighbor algorithm error-corrected the raw reads and collapsed the reads into unique sequences, merging closely related sequences to remove PCR and sequencing errors. Alignment of CDR3 sequences to IMGT reference sequences was used to assign V, D and J gene segments. For a sequence to be retained, at least a six-nucleotide match to both a V gene segment and a J gene segment was required. Rearrangements were classified as productive when the CDR3 lacked stop codons and remained in frame with V and J, and all other rearrangements were classified as non-productive. Following IMGT convention, CDR3 was defined as the stretch from the second conserved V-encoded cysteine to the conserved J-encoded phenylalanine. In an earlier analysis of some 550 of the donors, sequences lacking an unambiguous match to a single V gene segment were excluded. In an earlier analysis of several hundred of the donors, V segments were called functional above 56.7% productive rearrangements and were called segregating when the between-donor standard deviation exceeded 5%. A statistical classification framework was developed to diagnose cytomegalovirus status using the catalog of TCR beta chain sequences. In a later analysis, TCR nucleotide sequences were compared against IMGT/GENE-DB human TR gene sequences so that V and J genes could be assigned. Using the TCRdist pipeline, a later analysis assigned CDR3 sequences along with most-parsimonious VDJ recombination scenarios. In a later analysis, each TCR beta chain was defined by its CDR3 amino acid sequence together with its V-gene family, and reads without a unique V-gene family were excluded. As a way to deal with suspected cross-contamination and a sequencing artifact, a later analysis dropped approximately 590 nucleotide sequences that were highly shared and had low generation probability. In a later analysis, a clonal expansion index was calculated for each public chain from normalized within-repertoire ranks of inferred template counts. A later analysis computed generation probabilities with a VDJ recombination model fitted to out-of-frame rearrangements, and checked the results against IGoR. A later analysis scored TCR-TCR, TCR-HLA and TCR-CMV co-occurrence with hypergeometric tests, applying a repertoire-size bias correction to TCR pairs. A later analysis estimated false discovery rates by permuting HLA or CMV assignments 20 times. In a later analysis, co-occurring TCRs were grouped with DBSCAN, and TCRdist sequence similarity was added when clustering was performed within HLA-allele-positive subsets. Repertoires with fewer than 30,000 or more than 120,000 public chains were left out of co-occurrence clustering, as were about five repertoires with anomalous nucleotide sharing. Sourced from immuneACCESS, this table was stored by TCRdb with only in-frame sequences that have V and J called. A share of the clones is absent; for the studies checked, an unresolved V gene accounts for under half, and the remainder has no known explanation. V, J and clone size are taken as reported in that table, and D and trimming were inferred from the DNA itself. The sample data list some 96,000 clones, and 55% to 75% of these were observed just once. 3.2% of the sample is taken by the ten largest.

Sequencing was carried out using PBMCs. The receptor comes from a man aged 55 to 69 in good health and CMV-seronegative.

The bases read TGTGCCAGCAGCCAAACTAGCGGCTCCTACAATGAGCAGTTCTTC. This gives the protein CASSQTSGSYNEQFF. Recombination joined TRBV4-2 with TRBJ2-1, and 8 bases in between align with TRBD2. Here V drops 2 bases and J drops 0 bases, and the junction holds 0 bases not matched to any gene. The CDR3, cysteine through phenylalanine, is 15 amino acids long. The CDR3 DNA has 45 bases and is translated from base 1. The germline V gene sets CDR1 to LGHNA and CDR2 to YNFKEQ.